Each of the 15 T cell receptor beta chains below was sequenced from the same sample in a study of T cell changes during pregnancy in multiple sclerosis. Using immunoSEQ multiplex PCR, the repertoire was profiled, and TCRdb retains in-frame clones only, with some absent. The repertoire has tens of thousands of clones, roughly nine tenths of them found once; the top ten carry 2.5% to 3.5%. The sequencing here drew on CD8+ T cells from peripheral blood mononuclear cells, taken before pregnancy. Receptors originate from a female donor with multiple sclerosis, enrolled in a pregnancy study.

This sequence joins TRBV27 and TRBJ2-5; TRBD2 matches 13 bases. Looked up from germline, CDR1 is MNHEY and CDR2 is SMNVEV (reference sequence). Trimming removed 3 bases from V and 0 bases from J; junction bases left unmatched: 7. The CDR3 runs 18 residues. The DNA for the CDR3 is TGTGCCAGCAGTTTCGCGACTAGCGGGGGGCGATACCAAGAGACCCAGTACTTC. Protein sequence: CASSFATSGGRYQETQYF.

V gene TRBV6-5 combines with J gene TRBJ2-1, with a weak D call TRBD1 (6 bases). V lost 5 bases and J 5 bases, leaving 13 bases between the germline ends. CDR3 length: 14 residues. From germline, CDR1 is MNHEY and CDR2 SVGAGI. CDR3 DNA sequence: TGTGCCAGCAGTCAAGGACAGTCCAACAATGAGCAGTTCTTC. Its protein product is CASSQGQSNNEQFF.

By sample share, this clone is medium-sized. V gene TRBV7-3 combines with J gene TRBJ1-5, with 7 positions matching TRBD1. V gave up 5 bases and J gave up 0 bases; unmatched junction bases: 1. Looked up from germline, CDR1 is SGHTA and CDR2 is FQGTGA. The CDR3 loop spans 14 amino acids. CDR3: CASSPGGSNQPQHF. The CDR3 DNA is TGTGCCAGCAGCCCAGGGGGTAGCAATCAGCCCCAGCATTTT.

The J gene is TRBJ2-1, the V gene TRBV25-1; 12 bases are shared with TRBD2. CDR3 length equals 17 residues. Germline trimming cut 3 bases from V and 6 bases from J; bases unmatched to any gene: 9. Germline values: CDR1 MGHDK, CDR2 SYGVNS. The CDR3 nucleotides read TGTGCCAGCAGTGATACTAGCGGGGGGCCCTTCCTCAATGAGCAGTTCTTC. Translation: CASSDTSGGPFLNEQFF.

The chain recombines TRBV9 with TRBJ2-3; tentative D call: TRBD2 (6 bases). CDR3 length equals 18 residues. The germline gives CDR1 SGDLS, CDR2 YYNGEE. The V gene lost 3 bases and the J gene lost 2 bases, with 22 bases spanning the gap. The CDR3 sequence is CASSGPLGGGVITDTQYF. DNA of the CDR3: TGTGCCAGCAGCGGTCCTTTGGGTGGCGGGGTAATCACAGATACGCAGTATTTT.

The chain is built from TRBV9 and TRBJ2-7; 8 bases are a match to TRBD2. The CDR3 extends over 15 amino acids. The germline V gene encodes CDR1 SGDLS and CDR2 YYNGEE. Unmatched junction bases numbered 6, after V lost 0 bases and J lost 4 bases. The CDR3 protein is CASSVGEAGVYEQYF. CDR3 sequence (DNA): TGTGCCAGCAGCGTAGGGGAAGCGGGGGTTTACGAGCAGTACTTC.

J is TRBJ2-1 and V is TRBV29-1; 8 bases line up with TRBD1. The germline CDR1 and CDR2 sequences are SQVTM and ANQGSEA. J gave up 12 bases and V 0 bases, and 4 bases lay outside the gene matches. The CDR3 loop spans 12 amino acids. This chain's CDR3 is CSVEDRDRGQFF. CDR3 bases: TGCAGCGTTGAAGATCGAGACAGGGGGCAGTTCTTC.

The gene calls are TRBV27 and TRBJ1-1; a possible D gene is TRBD1 (5 bases). CDR3 length equals 14 residues. The germline CDR1 and CDR2 sequences are MNHEY and SMNVEV (reference sequence). V was shortened by 0 bases and J by 3 bases, with 8 bases between the two germline ends. In DNA, the CDR3 is TGTGCCAGCAGTTTATCACGGGGGGACACTGAAGCTTTCTTT. It is translated as CASSLSRGDTEAFF.

This chain uses TRBV5-6 with TRBJ2-5, with D perhaps matching TRBD1 (5 bases). Trimming took off 0 bases at V and 0 bases at J, with 6 bases between the two ends. The CDR3 runs 14 residues. Looked up from germline, CDR1 is SGHDT and CDR2 is YYEEEE. The CDR3 nucleotides read TGTGCCAGCAGCTTGGGGACATACCAAGAGACCCAGTACTTC. It codes for CASSLGTYQETQYF.

In its sample, this clone was seen a few times. V is TRBV4-3 and J is TRBJ1-1; D remains unclear. V was shortened by 0 bases and J by 3 bases, with 8 bases between the two germline ends. This CDR3 comprises 14 residues. Germline V gene sequence: CDR1 LGHNA, CDR2 YSLEER. The CDR3 reads CASSQDPGDTEAFF. CDR3 in DNA: TGCGCCAGCAGCCAAGATCCCGGAGACACTGAAGCTTTCTTT.

The CDR3, as DNA: TGTGCCAGCAGATTGGCAGGAAACGGCTACACCTTC. Protein product: CASRLAGNGYTF. V usage is TRBV7-9 and J usage is TRBJ1-2; no clear D. The CDR3 runs 12 residues. The V end lost 6 bases, the J end lost 8 bases, and 13 bases lay between the germline ends. Germline loops: CDR1 SEHNR, CDR2 FQNEAQ (reference sequence). Combining the CDR3 with reference TRBV7-9 and TRBJ1-2 gives the whole variable domain DTGVSQNPRHKITKRGQNVTFRCDPISEHNRLYWYRQTLGQGPEFLTYFQNEAQLEKSRLLSDRFSAERPKGSFSTLEIQRTEQGDSAMYLCASRLAGNGYTFGSGTRLTVV.

The chain links TRBV6-5 to TRBJ2-7; 7 bases match TRBD2. CDR1 and CDR2 from the germline V gene are MNHEY and SVGAGI. V gave up 8 bases and J gave up 4 bases; unmatched junction bases: 8. CDR3 size: 13 residues. The CDR3 loop is CASLGHGGYEQYF. The CDR3 DNA reads TGTGCCAGCTTGGGTCACGGGGGGTACGAGCAGTACTTC.

This clone appeared a single time. The gene calls are TRBV29-1 and TRBJ1-1; possible D gene TRBD1, 5 bases. The CDR3 covers 13 residues. Germline V gene data show CDR1 as SQVTM and CDR2 as ANQGSEA. Trimming cost V 0 bases and J 7 bases, with 12 bases left between them. The CDR3 loop reads CSVEDATAFEAFF. CDR3 in DNA: TGCAGCGTTGAAGACGCGACAGCCTTTGAAGCTTTCTTT.

The genes are TRBV6-1 and TRBJ2-5, with TRBD2 matching over 12 bases. This CDR3 region has 16 residues. The V and J ends lost 4 bases and 4 bases, in that order; junction bases with no gene match: 7. Germline V gives CDR1 MNHNS, CDR2 SASEGT. The DNA of the CDR3 is TGTGCCAGCAGTGGGACTAGCGGGGATAGGGGAGAGACCCAGTACTTC. This encodes CASSGTSGDRGETQYF.

The chain recombines TRBV4-3 with TRBJ2-3; 9 bases are a match to TRBD2. This CDR3 comprises 16 residues. In germline, CDR1 is LGHNA, CDR2 YSLEER. The junction had 7 bases not matched to a gene; V was cut back by 0 bases and J by 6 bases. The CDR3 here is CASSQDPTSGPDTQYF. The CDR3 bases are TGCGCCAGCAGCCAAGATCCCACTAGCGGGCCGGATACGCAGTATTTT.